This T cell receptor (beta chain) originates from a study of cytomegalovirus exposure and HLA in healthy donors. Across the study: Genotyping showed around 80% of 350 to 400 donors falling in the Caucasian-associated ancestry cluster.

The germline V gene encodes CDR1 LNHDA and CDR2 SQIVND (reference sequence). The CDR3 covers 14 residues. V lost 3 bases and J 3 bases, leaving 8 bases between the germline ends. PCR employed 60 Vbeta and 13 Jbeta primers. In the authors' methods: An analysis performed later counted 60 million to 90 million unique TCR beta chains (approximately 10 million of them shared). Method: immunoSEQ multiplex PCR; TCRdb's copy keeps in-frame clones and lacks some. V, J and clone size derive from that table, while D and trimming were established from the DNA sequence. The sample carries about 170,000 clones, approximately 59% recorded once. Comments on this clone: Its specificity is unknown.

Study-wide results and limits: A later analysis showed HLA-associated TCR beta chains outstripping equally common others in clonal expansion.

The chain combines TRBV19 with TRBJ2-2, with D unclear. The specimen was PBMCs. The clonotype comes from a man aged 35 to 55 in good health and CMV-seronegative. In nucleotides, the CDR3 is TGTGCCAGTAGTATCCTCCTAGACACCGGGGAGCTGTTTTTT. Protein sequence: CASSILLDTGELFF.